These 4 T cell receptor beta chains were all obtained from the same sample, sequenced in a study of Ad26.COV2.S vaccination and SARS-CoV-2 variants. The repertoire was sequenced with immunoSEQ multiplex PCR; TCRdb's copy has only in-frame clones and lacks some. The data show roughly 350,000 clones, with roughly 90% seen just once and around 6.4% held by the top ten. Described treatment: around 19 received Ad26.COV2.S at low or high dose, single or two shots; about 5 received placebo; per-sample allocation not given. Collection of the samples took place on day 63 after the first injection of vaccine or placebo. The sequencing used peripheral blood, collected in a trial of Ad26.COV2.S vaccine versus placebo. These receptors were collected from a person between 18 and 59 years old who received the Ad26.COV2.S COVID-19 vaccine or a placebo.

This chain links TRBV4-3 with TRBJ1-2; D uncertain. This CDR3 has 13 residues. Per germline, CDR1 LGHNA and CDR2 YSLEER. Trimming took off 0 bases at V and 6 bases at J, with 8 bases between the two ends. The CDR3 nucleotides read TGCGCCAGCAGCCAAGACAGTTTAAATGGCTACACCTTC. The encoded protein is CASSQDSLNGYTF.

CDR3 protein: CASRTRDRGLLVPDTQYF. CDR3 sequence (DNA): TGTGCCAGTAGAACCCGGGACAGGGGGCTTCTCGTGCCAGATACGCAGTATTTT. The J gene is TRBJ2-3, the V gene TRBV19, with 12 bases aligning to TRBD1. Per the germline V gene, CDR1 is LNHDA and CDR2 is SQIVND (reference sequence). The CDR3 loop spans 18 amino acids. V shed 6 bases, J shed 4 bases, and the junction held 14 bases outside the gene matches.

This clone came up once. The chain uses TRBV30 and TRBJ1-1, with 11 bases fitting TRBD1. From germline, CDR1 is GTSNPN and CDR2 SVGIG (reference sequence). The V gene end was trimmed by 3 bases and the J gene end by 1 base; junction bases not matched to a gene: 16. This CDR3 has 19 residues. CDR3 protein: CAWRGTGGILLTSNTEAFF. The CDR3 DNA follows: TGTGCCTGGAGGGGGACAGGGGGAATACTACTAACCTCGAACACTGAAGCTTTCTTT.

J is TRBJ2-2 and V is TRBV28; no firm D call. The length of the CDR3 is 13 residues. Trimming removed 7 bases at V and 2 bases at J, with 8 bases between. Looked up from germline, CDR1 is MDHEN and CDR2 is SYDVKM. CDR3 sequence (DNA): TGTGCCAGCATCTCCAGAAACACCGGGGAGCTGTTTTTT. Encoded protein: CASISRNTGELFF.